This T cell receptor (beta chain) stems from a study of Tregs in tolerant kidney transplant recipients. Study-level results: Tregs expanded with activated donor B cells seemed most donor-specific. The small number of patients limits these findings pending further validation. Biological reproducibility was not directly addressed in this study.

Details on this clone: Its antigen remains unknown.

The CDR3 has 16 residues. Trimming took 4 bases from V and 3 from J; bases not matched to a gene: 7. Germline V gene data show CDR1 as SGHKS and CDR2 as YYEKEE (reference sequence). CD4+CD25+CD127- Tregs, CD4+CD25- non-Tregs, CD4 and CD8 cells were sorted. Generated by immunoSEQ multiplex PCR, the TCRdb table keeps only in-frame clones and is missing some. The profile shows some 88,000 clones, more than 90% of them singletons. The source of this sequence is a human donor in good health. Sequenced sample: CD8+ T cells from blood. This rearrangement joins TRBV5-5 to TRBJ2-3; 11 positions match TRBD1. CDR3 sequence reads: CASSIGQGAPTDTQYF. The CDR3 DNA reads as TGTGCCAGCAGCATAGGACAGGGGGCCCCTACAGATACGCAGTATTTT.